The clone carrying this TCR beta chain was observed a single time. These donors were members of the roughly 120-subject validation cohort, a group separate from the approximately 640-subject first cohort. The assay was immunoSEQ multiplex PCR, and TCRdb's table has in-frame clones only and misses some. The sample yields around 60,000 clones, about 96% seen once. This record comes from a study of cytomegalovirus exposure and HLA in healthy donors. This CDR3 region has 10 residues. CDR1 and CDR2 from the germline V gene are MNHNS and SASEGT. V lost 7 bases and J 12 bases, leaving 10 bases between the germline ends.

The chain is built from TRBV6-1 and TRBJ1-3, with a tentative D call TRBD1 (5 bases). The sequence was collected from a woman aged 18-35 years in good health and CMV-seronegative. Sequencing was done on a sample of PBMCs. CDR3 nucleotides: TGTGCCAGCATTTGGAGGGGCATATATTTT. It encodes CASIWRGIYF.